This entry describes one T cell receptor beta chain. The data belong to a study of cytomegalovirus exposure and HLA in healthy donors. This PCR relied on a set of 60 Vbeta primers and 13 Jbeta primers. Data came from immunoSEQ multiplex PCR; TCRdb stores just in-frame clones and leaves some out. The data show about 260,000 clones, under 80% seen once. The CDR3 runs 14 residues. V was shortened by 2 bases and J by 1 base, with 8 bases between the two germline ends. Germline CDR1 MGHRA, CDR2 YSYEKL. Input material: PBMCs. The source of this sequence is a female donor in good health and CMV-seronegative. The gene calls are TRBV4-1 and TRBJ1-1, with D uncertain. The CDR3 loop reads CASSQNHGNTEAFF. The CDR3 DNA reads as TGCGCCAGCAGCCAAAACCACGGGAACACTGAAGCTTTCTTT.